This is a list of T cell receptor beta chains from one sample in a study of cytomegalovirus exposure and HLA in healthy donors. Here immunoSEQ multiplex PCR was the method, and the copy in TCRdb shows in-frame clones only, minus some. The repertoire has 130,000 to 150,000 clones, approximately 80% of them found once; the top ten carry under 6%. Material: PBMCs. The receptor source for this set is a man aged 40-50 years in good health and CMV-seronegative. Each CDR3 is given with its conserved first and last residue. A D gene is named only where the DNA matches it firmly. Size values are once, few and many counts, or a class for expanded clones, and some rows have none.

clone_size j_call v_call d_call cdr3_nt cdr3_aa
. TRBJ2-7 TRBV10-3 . TGTGCCATCAGTGAAAAGCGCCTGGACGAGCAGTACTTC CAISEKRLDEQYF
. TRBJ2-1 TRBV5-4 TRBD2 TGTGCCAGCAGCTTGGTTAGCGGGGGGGCCTACAATGAGCAGTTCTTC CASSLVSGGAYNEQFF
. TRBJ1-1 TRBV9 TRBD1 TGTGCCAGCAGCGTAGACCCACAGGGGGGGGTCACTGAAGCTTTCTTT CASSVDPQGGVTEAFF
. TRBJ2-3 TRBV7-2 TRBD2 TGTGCCAGCAGCCCCCCTGGACTAGCGGGGGGAGTAAGGACGCAGTATTTT CASSPPGLAGGVRTQYF
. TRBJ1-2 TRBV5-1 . TGCGCCAGCAGCTCAGAGGACAGTCTATATGGCTACACCTTC CASSSEDSLYGYTF
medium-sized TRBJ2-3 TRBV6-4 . TGTGCCAGCAGTCCTAGCGGCACAGATACGCAGTATTTT CASSPSGTDTQYF
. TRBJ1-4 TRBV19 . TGTGCCACCGGACGAACGGGGACTACGAATGAAAAACTGTTTTTT CATGRTGTTNEKLFF
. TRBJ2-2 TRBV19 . TGTGCCAGTAGATTAGGGCGGGGAACCACCGGGGAGCTGTTTTTT CASRLGRGTTGELFF
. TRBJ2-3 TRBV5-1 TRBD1 TGCGCCAGCAGCCAGGGACAGGGAACCGATACGCAGTATTTT CASSQGQGTDTQYF
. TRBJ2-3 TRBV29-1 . TGCAGCGTCTCTCATGGCCTACAGGCAGATACGCAGTATTTT CSVSHGLQADTQYF
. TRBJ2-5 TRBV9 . TGTGCCAGCAGCGTAGAAACTAGCTTAAGAGAGACCCAGTACTTC CASSVETSLRETQYF
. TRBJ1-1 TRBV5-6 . TGTGCCAGCAGCTTGGTTCCGGGGAACACTGAAGCTTTCTTT CASSLVPGNTEAFF
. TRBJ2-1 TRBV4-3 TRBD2 TGCGCCAGCAGCCAAGGTAGCGGGGGGGCCAATGAGCAGTTCTTC CASSQGSGGANEQFF
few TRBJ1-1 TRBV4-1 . TGCGCCAGCAGCCAAGGGACAGCTCGCACTGAAGCTTTCTTT CASSQGTARTEAFF
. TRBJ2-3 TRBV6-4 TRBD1 TGTGCCAGCACCGGGCACAGGGGGCGCCCTGACGTGAATACGCAGTATTTT CASTGHRGRPDVNTQYF
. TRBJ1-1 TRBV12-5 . TGTGCTAGTGGTGACAGGAGGAACACTGAAGCTTTCTTT CASGDRRNTEAFF
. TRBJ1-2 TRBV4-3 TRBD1 TGCGCCAGCAGCCAATCTAATCCACAGGGGGCAAACTATGGCTACACCTTC CASSQSNPQGANYGYTF
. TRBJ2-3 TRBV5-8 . TGTGCCAGCAGCTTTTTGCAGGGCGCAGATACGCAGTATTTT CASSFLQGADTQYF
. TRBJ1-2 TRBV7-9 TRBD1 TGTGCCAGCAGCTTAGGGGGACAGCCCTACACCTTC CASSLGGQPYTF
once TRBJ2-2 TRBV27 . TGTGCCAGCGCCAACGGGGCTAGCGCGAACGGGGAGCTGTTTTTT CASANGASANGELFF
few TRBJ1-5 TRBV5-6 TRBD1 TGTGCCAGCAGCAAAGAACAGGGGGTACCCCATCAGCCCCAGCATTTT CASSKEQGVPHQPQHF
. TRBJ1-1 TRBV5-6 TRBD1 TGTGCCAGCAGCTTCCAGGGGGGCACTGAAGCTTTCTTT CASSFQGGTEAFF
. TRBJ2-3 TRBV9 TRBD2 TGTGCCAGCAGCGCCACAGCGGGGGGCACAGATACGCAGTATTTT CASSATAGGTDTQYF
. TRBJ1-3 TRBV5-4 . TGTGCCAGCAGCTTAGAGAGCGGAAACACCATATATTTT CASSLESGNTIYF
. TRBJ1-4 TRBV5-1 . TGCGCCAGCAGCTTCAGGGGTCATAATGAAAAACTGTTTTTT CASSFRGHNEKLFF
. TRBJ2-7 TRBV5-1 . TGCGCCAGCAGCTGGAGGGCGGACTCCTACGAGCAGTACTTC CASSWRADSYEQYF
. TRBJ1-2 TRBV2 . TGTGCCAGCAGTCAGGAACGGCAGAACTATGGCTACACCTTC CASSQERQNYGYTF
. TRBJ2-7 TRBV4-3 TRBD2 TGCGCCAGCAGCCAAGATCGGACTAGCGGGGCCCACGAGCAGTACTTC CASSQDRTSGAHEQYF
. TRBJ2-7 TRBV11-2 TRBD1 TGTGCCAGCAGCCCCCGGACAGGATCCCCCTACGAGCAGTACTTC CASSPRTGSPYEQYF